Listed below are T cell receptor beta chains from one sample, sequenced in a study of blood T cell repertoires in COVID-19. Generated by immunoSEQ multiplex PCR, the TCRdb table keeps only in-frame clones and is missing some. Of under 350,000 clones in the sample, 85% to 90% were seen once. The sequencing input was peripheral blood. The receptors stem from a man between 65 and 85 years old with acute or convalescent COVID-19. Each CDR3 is given with its conserved first and last residue. A D gene is named only where the DNA matches it firmly. Not every row has a clone size; where given, it reads once, few, many or a size class.

clone size: many
J gene: TRBJ2-7
V gene: TRBV28
D gene: TRBD2
CDR3 protein: CATGSGSLEEQYF
CDR3 DNA: TGTGCCACCGGGAGCGGGAGCCTCGAGGAGCAGTACTTC

clone size: NA
J gene: TRBJ1-5
V gene: TRBV30
D gene: TRBD1
CDR3 protein: CAWSVPGTGGRQPQHF
CDR3 DNA: TGTGCCTGGAGTGTACCCGGGACAGGGGGGAGGCAGCCCCAGCATTTT

clone size: NA
J gene: TRBJ2-7
V gene: TRBV28
D gene: TRBD1
CDR3 protein: CASRGQGSNYEQYF
CDR3 DNA: TGTGCCAGCCGGGGACAGGGATCAAACTACGAGCAGTACTTC

clone size: NA
J gene: TRBJ2-1
V gene: TRBV9
D gene: TRBD2
CDR3 protein: CASSVLAGKDEQFF
CDR3 DNA: TGTGCCAGCAGCGTGCTAGCGGGGAAGGATGAGCAGTTCTTC

clone size: NA
J gene: TRBJ1-4
V gene: TRBV18
D gene: TRBD1
CDR3 protein: CASSRRTGGSEKLFF
CDR3 DNA: TGTGCCAGCTCTCGGCGGACAGGGGGCAGTGAAAAACTGTTTTTT

clone size: NA
J gene: TRBJ1-2
V gene: TRBV2
D gene: TRBD1
CDR3 protein: CASSEEDRETFYGYTF
CDR3 DNA: TGTGCCAGCAGTGAGGAGGACAGGGAAACGTTTTATGGCTACACCTTC

clone size: NA
J gene: TRBJ2-7
V gene: TRBV28
D gene: NA
CDR3 protein: CASRPGTRAYEQYF
CDR3 DNA: TGTGCCAGCAGGCCCGGGACTCGGGCCTACGAGCAGTACTTC

clone size: NA
J gene: TRBJ2-7
V gene: TRBV5-6
D gene: TRBD1
CDR3 protein: CASSFGTGFYEQYF
CDR3 DNA: TGTGCCAGCAGCTTCGGGACAGGATTCTACGAGCAGTACTTC

clone size: NA
J gene: TRBJ1-1
V gene: TRBV19
D gene: NA
CDR3 protein: CASSSQIHTEAFF
CDR3 DNA: TGTGCCAGTAGTAGTCAGATACACACTGAAGCTTTCTTT

clone size: NA
J gene: TRBJ2-1
V gene: TRBV11-2
D gene: TRBD2
CDR3 protein: CASSLEDGRAAFF
CDR3 DNA: TGTGCCAGCAGCTTAGAAGACGGGAGGGCGGCGTTCTTC

clone size: NA
J gene: TRBJ2-7
V gene: TRBV6-5
D gene: TRBD2
CDR3 protein: CASSRLAGVDEQYF
CDR3 DNA: TGTGCCAGCAGCAGGCTAGCGGGAGTGGACGAGCAGTACTTC

clone size: NA
J gene: TRBJ2-1
V gene: TRBV5-1
D gene: NA
CDR3 protein: CASSLVTENNEQFF
CDR3 DNA: TGCGCCAGCAGCTTGGTAACAGAGAACAATGAGCAGTTCTTC

clone size: NA
J gene: TRBJ2-3
V gene: TRBV7-9
D gene: NA
CDR3 protein: CASSLGGDTDTQYF
CDR3 DNA: TGTGCCAGCAGCTTAGGTGGAGACACAGATACGCAGTATTTT

clone size: NA
J gene: TRBJ2-3
V gene: TRBV18
D gene: TRBD2
CDR3 protein: CASSSREGLGTDTQYF
CDR3 DNA: TGTGCCAGCTCATCACGGGAGGGCCTGGGCACAGATACGCAGTATTTT

clone size: NA
J gene: TRBJ1-6
V gene: TRBV29-1
D gene: TRBD1
CDR3 protein: CSVGQGANSPLHF
CDR3 DNA: TGCAGCGTTGGACAGGGAGCGAATTCACCCCTCCACTTT

clone size: NA
J gene: TRBJ1-6
V gene: TRBV5-6
D gene: TRBD1
CDR3 protein: CASRPMDRGRSPLHF
CDR3 DNA: TGTGCCAGCCGACCGATGGACAGGGGAAGGTCACCCCTCCACTTT

clone size: once
J gene: TRBJ1-4
V gene: TRBV28
D gene: NA
CDR3 protein: CASSLYESPNEKLFF
CDR3 DNA: TGTGCCAGCAGTTTATACGAGTCCCCAAATGAAAAACTGTTTTTT

clone size: few
J gene: TRBJ2-7
V gene: TRBV6-5
D gene: TRBD1
CDR3 protein: CASGSGRGHEQYF
CDR3 DNA: TGTGCCAGCGGTTCGGGCAGGGGGCACGAGCAGTACTTC

clone size: NA
J gene: TRBJ2-7
V gene: TRBV28
D gene: NA
CDR3 protein: CASRLGGAHEQYF
CDR3 DNA: TGTGCCAGCAGATTAGGGGGGGCCCATGAGCAGTACTTC

clone size: NA
J gene: TRBJ2-3
V gene: TRBV19
D gene: TRBD2
CDR3 protein: CASSRGSGRVTDTQYF
CDR3 DNA: TGTGCCAGTAGTAGGGGAAGCGGGAGGGTGACAGATACGCAGTATTTT

clone size: few
J gene: TRBJ2-7
V gene: TRBV5-4
D gene: TRBD1
CDR3 protein: CASSSPTGGVNYEQYF
CDR3 DNA: TGTGCCAGCAGCTCGCCAACAGGGGGAGTTAACTACGAGCAGTACTTC

clone size: NA
J gene: TRBJ1-2
V gene: TRBV6-5
D gene: TRBD1
CDR3 protein: CASCSGTGPSNYGYTF
CDR3 DNA: TGTGCCAGCTGTTCCGGGACAGGTCCATCTAACTATGGCTACACCTTC

clone size: NA
J gene: TRBJ2-1
V gene: TRBV5-1
D gene: TRBD1
CDR3 protein: CASSVDRESEQFF
CDR3 DNA: TGCGCCAGCAGCGTTGACAGGGAGAGTGAGCAGTTCTTC

clone size: NA
J gene: TRBJ2-5
V gene: TRBV7-9
D gene: NA
CDR3 protein: CASSTGGGNPSKYF
CDR3 DNA: TGTGCCAGCAGCACAGGGGGGGGGAACCCATCCAAGTACTTC

clone size: few
J gene: TRBJ1-1
V gene: TRBV11-2
D gene: NA
CDR3 protein: CASSLSTGAEAFF
CDR3 DNA: TGTGCCAGCAGCTTATCGACCGGGGCTGAAGCTTTCTTT

clone size: NA
J gene: TRBJ1-2
V gene: TRBV28
D gene: NA
CDR3 protein: CASSLARPYGYTF
CDR3 DNA: TGTGCCAGCAGTTTGGCCAGGCCCTATGGCTACACCTTC

clone size: NA
J gene: TRBJ2-1
V gene: TRBV11-2
D gene: TRBD2
CDR3 protein: CASSLVGGVGEQFF
CDR3 DNA: TGTGCCAGCAGCTTAGTCGGGGGGGTAGGTGAGCAGTTCTTC

clone size: NA
J gene: TRBJ2-7
V gene: TRBV3-1/TRBV3-2
D gene: TRBD2
CDR3 protein: CASSIAGGISYEQYF
CDR3 DNA: TGTGCCAGCTCTATAGCGGGGGGCATCTCATACGAGCAGTACTTC

clone size: NA
J gene: TRBJ2-7
V gene: TRBV10-3
D gene: NA
CDR3 protein: CAISESGASYEQYF
CDR3 DNA: TGTGCCATCAGTGAGTCGGGGGCCTCCTACGAGCAGTACTTC

clone size: NA
J gene: TRBJ2-1
V gene: TRBV5-5
D gene: NA
CDR3 protein: CASSREIKQFF
CDR3 DNA: TGTGCCAGCAGCCGGGAAATTAAGCAGTTCTTC

clone size: NA
J gene: TRBJ2-3
V gene: TRBV5-1
D gene: NA
CDR3 protein: CASSLASGTDTQYF
CDR3 DNA: TGCGCCAGCAGCTTGGCTAGCGGCACAGATACGCAGTATTTT

clone size: NA
J gene: TRBJ2-1
V gene: TRBV4-3
D gene: TRBD2
CDR3 protein: CASSQEGLAGGSWEQFF
CDR3 DNA: TGCGCCAGCAGCCAAGAAGGACTAGCGGGGGGATCTTGGGAGCAGTTCTTC

clone size: NA
J gene: TRBJ2-1
V gene: TRBV6-5
D gene: NA
CDR3 protein: CASSYLNKWNEQFF
CDR3 DNA: TGTGCCAGCAGTTACTTAAACAAGTGGAATGAGCAGTTCTTC

clone size: NA
J gene: TRBJ2-7
V gene: TRBV9
D gene: TRBD1
CDR3 protein: CASSRGQGAYEQYF
CDR3 DNA: TGTGCCAGCAGCCGTGGACAGGGGGCCTACGAGCAGTACTTC

clone size: once
J gene: TRBJ2-5
V gene: TRBV2
D gene: TRBD1
CDR3 protein: CASSADRGQETQYF
CDR3 DNA: TGTGCCAGCAGTGCCGACAGGGGTCAAGAGACCCAGTACTTC

clone size: NA
J gene: TRBJ2-3
V gene: TRBV29-1
D gene: NA
CDR3 protein: CSVDRVRDTQYF
CDR3 DNA: TGCAGCGTTGACAGGGTTAGGGATACGCAGTATTTT

clone size: NA
J gene: TRBJ2-7
V gene: TRBV6-5
D gene: TRBD1
CDR3 protein: CASRKTGGGHEQYF
CDR3 DNA: TGTGCCAGCAGAAAGACAGGGGGCGGCCACGAGCAGTACTTC

clone size: NA
J gene: TRBJ1-6
V gene: TRBV7-8
D gene: TRBD1
CDR3 protein: CASSSGQGGSPLHF
CDR3 DNA: TGTGCCAGCAGCTCAGGACAGGGGGGCTCACCCCTCCACTTT

clone size: NA
J gene: TRBJ1-1
V gene: TRBV7-9
D gene: NA
CDR3 protein: CASSLGGVSEAFF
CDR3 DNA: TGTGCCAGCAGCCTCGGGGGTGTATCTGAAGCTTTCTTT

clone size: NA
J gene: TRBJ1-3
V gene: TRBV5-1
D gene: NA
CDR3 protein: CASSSGTSGNTIYF
CDR3 DNA: TGCGCCAGCAGTTCCGGGACATCTGGAAACACCATATATTTT

clone size: NA
J gene: TRBJ2-5
V gene: TRBV2
D gene: TRBD2
CDR3 protein: CASSWTSEETQYF
CDR3 DNA: TGTGCCAGCAGTTGGACTAGCGAAGAGACCCAGTACTTC

clone size: NA
J gene: TRBJ1-2
V gene: TRBV9
D gene: NA
CDR3 protein: CASSRDTNSYGYTF
CDR3 DNA: TGTGCCAGCAGCCGGGACACGAACTCCTATGGCTACACCTTC

clone size: NA
J gene: TRBJ1-6
V gene: TRBV7-2
D gene: NA
CDR3 protein: CASKDTGNSPLHF
CDR3 DNA: TGTGCCAGCAAGGACACCGGTAATTCACCCCTCCACTTT

clone size: NA
J gene: TRBJ1-2
V gene: TRBV7-8
D gene: NA
CDR3 protein: CASSLTQGSASYGYTF
CDR3 DNA: TGTGCCAGCAGCCTAACACAGGGATCCGCTAGCTATGGCTACACCTTC

clone size: NA
J gene: TRBJ1-5
V gene: TRBV6-2/TRBV6-3
D gene: TRBD1
CDR3 protein: CASSQRDRGYQPQHF
CDR3 DNA: TGTGCCAGCAGCCAACGCGACAGGGGCTATCAGCCCCAGCATTTT

clone size: NA
J gene: TRBJ2-1
V gene: TRBV6-2/TRBV6-3
D gene: TRBD2
CDR3 protein: CASSIAGAYNEQFF
CDR3 DNA: TGTGCCAGCAGCATAGCGGGAGCCTACAATGAGCAGTTCTTC

clone size: NA
J gene: TRBJ1-3
V gene: TRBV20-1
D gene: NA
CDR3 protein: CSPVAGNTIYF
CDR3 DNA: TGCAGTCCAGTTGCCGGAAACACCATATATTTT

clone size: NA
J gene: TRBJ1-6
V gene: TRBV9
D gene: NA
CDR3 protein: CASSRDTNNSPLHF
CDR3 DNA: TGTGCCAGCAGCCGGGACACAAATAATTCACCCCTCCACTTT

clone size: NA
J gene: TRBJ2-5
V gene: TRBV7-9
D gene: NA
CDR3 protein: CASSQGLQETQYF
CDR3 DNA: TGTGCCAGCAGCCAGGGACTGCAAGAGACCCAGTACTTC

clone size: NA
J gene: TRBJ1-5
V gene: TRBV7-2
D gene: NA
CDR3 protein: CASSSGSNQPQHF
CDR3 DNA: TGTGCCAGCTCCTCGGGAAGCAATCAGCCCCAGCATTTT